A single sample gave rise to the 27 T cell receptor beta chains below, sequenced in a study of T cells after yellow fever vaccination (dated by TCRdb to about 2019). Libraries were constructed by 5' RACE. For sequencing, an Illumina HiSeq 2500 was employed. In TCRdb, the public reads were trimmed at Q25 with fastp and aligned with MiXCR, with productive beta chains retained. Every distinct CDR3 protein forms one entry, paired with its most common genes and DNA. The sample contains just under 85,000 distinct CDR3 sequences, about an eighth of them found a single time. 20% to 25% of the sample belongs to the ten largest clones. The treatment or condition label corresponds to: live attenuated yellow fever vaccine strain. The sample here was CD8+ T cells not binding an NS4B(214-222) dextramer, sorted from PBMCs, taken less than 25 days after the first yellow fever vaccination. The cell subset or site label for this specimen denotes: NS4B epitope dextramer-negative CD8 T cells. All receptors come from a man between 18 and 29 years old who received the YFV17D yellow fever vaccine.

V is TRBV5-1 and J is TRBJ2-4; tentatively, D is TRBD1 (7 bases). CDR1 is SGHRS and CDR2 is YFSETQ in the germline V gene. Trimming shortened V by 0 bases and J by 6 bases, and 10 bases separated the two germline ends. This CDR3 comprises 14 residues. CDR3 loop: CASSLGQGGNIQYF. The CDR3 region has the DNA TGCGCCAGCAGCTTGGGCCAGGGGGGAAACATTCAGTACTTC.

The chain employs TRBV7-6 and TRBJ2-1; the match to TRBD2 covers 10 bases. J gave up 7 bases and V 5 bases, and 8 bases lay outside the gene matches. The CDR3 contains 15 residues. Germline CDR1 SGHVS, CDR2 FNYEAQ. The CDR3 coding sequence is TGTGCCAGCAGCCTGAGCGGGGGGGCCGGGAATGAGCAGTTCTTC. It specifies CASSLSGGAGNEQFF.

This clonotype was recorded a few times. The chain has TRBV4-1 and TRBJ2-7, with D possibly TRBD2 on 6 matching bases. Germline V CDR1 and CDR2: MGHRA, YSYEKL. This CDR3 has 13 residues. Trimming pared 3 bases from V and 3 bases from J, leaving 9 bases between. CDR3 in amino acids: CASSHTSSYEQYF. The CDR3 bases are TGCGCCAGCAGCCATACTAGCAGCTACGAGCAGTACTTC.

The chain uses TRBV20-1 and TRBJ2-7; TRBD2 matches at 7 bases. The J segment lost 0 bases and the V segment lost 2 bases, leaving 10 bases of the junction unmatched. Germline V CDR1 and CDR2: DFQATT, SNEGSKA (reference sequence). CDR3 length equals 16 residues. The CDR3 DNA reads TGCAGTGCTAGAATCCCAGGGCGGGGGAGCTCCTACGAGCAGTACGTC. Translation gives CSARIPGRGSSYEQYV.

This clonotype was counted a few times. V gene TRBV28 combines with J gene TRBJ2-7; D is uncertain. The CDR3 loop spans 16 amino acids. Trimming removed 4 bases from V and 3 bases from J, with 19 bases in between. CDR1 is MDHEN, CDR2 SYDVKM, per germline. CDR3 sequence: CASSSADGIWNYEQYV. The DNA of the CDR3 is TGTGCCAGCAGTTCGGCTGACGGAATCTGGAACTACGAGCAGTACGTC.

This chain joins TRBV5-1 and TRBJ2-1; 13 positions match TRBD2. Germline assignment: CDR1 SGHRS and CDR2 YFSETQ. V trimming: 0 bases; J trimming: 9 bases; junction bases outside the gene matches: 6. This CDR3 contains 16 residues. Here the CDR3 DNA reads TGCGCCAGCAGCTTGGTGGGACTAGCGGGACGGGGTGAGCAGTTCTTC. Protein sequence: CASSLVGLAGRGEQFF. The full variable domain, in which reference TRBV5-1 and TRBJ2-1 provide the parts outside the CDR3, is KAGVTQTPRYLIKTRGQQVTLSCSPISGHRSVSWYQQTPGQGLQFLFEYFSETQRNKGNFPGRFSGRQFSNSRSEMNVSTLELGDSALYLCASSLVGLAGRGEQFFGPGTRLTVL.

V is TRBV15 and J is TRBJ2-2, with a tentative D call TRBD1 (5 bases). Trimming took off 4 bases at V and 0 bases at J, with 6 bases between the two ends. The CDR3 is 14 residues long. Germline CDR1 LNHNV, CDR2 YYDKDF (reference sequence). CDR3 sequence: CATSTRANTGELFF. In nucleotides, the CDR3 is TGTGCCACCAGCACCAGGGCGAACACCGGGGAGCTGTTTTTT.

This clonotype was detected only a few times. The chain carries TRBV12-3 or TRBV12-4 and TRBJ1-2; TRBD1 might be the D (6 bases). Deletions cut 3 bases from V and 4 bases from J, with 21 bases between. The CDR3 extends over 17 amino acids. The CDR3 here is CASSFVVGTSPFYGYTF. CDR3 coding DNA: TGTGCCAGCAGTTTCGTGGTGGGGACAAGTCCTTTCTATGGCTACACCTTC.

This clonotype came up a few times. The chain employs TRBV4-3 and TRBJ2-1; TRBD2 is a possible D gene (6 bases). V gave up 3 bases and J gave up 2 bases, with 17 bases separating them. The V gene's germline CDR1 is LGHNA and CDR2 YSLEER. The CDR3 extends over 17 amino acids. For the CDR3, the DNA is TGCGCCAGCAGCCATTTCATCGGGAGAGGCACCTACAATGAGCAGTTCTTC. Translating gives CASSHFIGRGTYNEQFF.

This clonotype turned up a few times. This sequence joins TRBV10-2 and TRBJ2-7; 14 nucleotides line up with TRBD2. Losses at the gene ends were 6 bases for V and 0 bases for J; bases not matched to a gene: 13. The CDR3 spans 19 residues. CDR1 and CDR2 (germline): WSHSY, SAAADI. This chain's CDR3 is CASSLPTSGGAIRSYEQYF. DNA of the CDR3: TGCGCCAGCAGCCTACCGACTAGCGGGGGGGCCATTCGCTCCTACGAGCAGTACTTC.

This clonotype was detected a few times. The V gene is TRBV4-2, the J gene TRBJ2-1; no reliable D call. With 2 bases removed from V and 7 bases from J, the gap between germline ends came to 18 bases. CDR3 length: 16 amino acids. The germline V gene has CDR1 LGHNA and CDR2 YNFKEQ. CDR3 in amino acids: CASSQSRLSSSNEQFF. The CDR3, as DNA: TGTGCCAGCAGCCAATCTAGACTCTCATCGAGTAATGAGCAGTTCTTC.

The chain recombines TRBV6-1 with TRBJ1-5; 9 bases map to TRBD1. CDR1 and CDR2 from the germline V gene are MNHNS and SASEGT. The V segment lost 7 bases and the J segment 4 bases; nucleotides outside the gene matches: 5. The CDR3 contains 14 residues. CDR3 loop: CASNRGPSNQPQHF. As DNA, the CDR3 is TGTGCCAGCAACAGGGGGCCCAGTAATCAGCCCCAGCATTTT.

The gene calls are TRBV12-3 or TRBV12-4 and TRBJ2-5, with 9 bases identical to TRBD2. Trimming removed 4 bases from V and 5 bases from J; junction bases left unmatched: 5. CDR3 length: 14 residues. CDR3 DNA sequence: TGTGCCAGCAGTTCGCGGGGGGGCCGGGAGACCCAGTACTTC. It encodes CASSSRGGRETQYF.

There are a few counts of this clonotype. This sequence joins TRBV10-3 and TRBJ1-1; TRBD1 aligns across 7 bases. V shed 7 bases, J shed 7 bases, and the junction held 9 bases outside the gene matches. Germline V gene sequence: CDR1 ENHRY, CDR2 SYGVKD. The CDR3 contains 13 residues. The CDR3 DNA follows: TGTGCCATCACCTCGGGACAGACCGTTGAAGCTTTCTTT. Translated, it gives CAITSGQTVEAFF.

The genes are TRBV12-3 or TRBV12-4 and TRBJ1-5; D remains unclear. The CDR3 is 14 residues long. Deletions cut 3 bases from V and 2 bases from J, with 8 bases between. In DNA, the CDR3 is TGTGCCAGCAGTTTCACCGGGGGCAATCAGCCCCAGCATTTT. It yields the protein CASSFTGGNQPQHF.

This clonotype turned up a few times. The CDR3 DNA is TGTGCCACCAGTGATTCGAAAGGAATGAACACTGAAGCTTTCTTT. It codes for CATSDSKGMNTEAFF. J is TRBJ1-1 and V is TRBV24-1, with unresolved D. There are 15 residues in the CDR3. The ends were cut back, 2 bases at V and 0 bases at J, with 9 bases in the middle. Germline V gene data show CDR1 as KGHDR and CDR2 as SFDVKD.

The table lists this clonotype with a few counts. This chain joins TRBV7-9 and TRBJ2-1; 7 bases align to TRBD1. V trimming: 4 bases; J trimming: 4 bases; junction bases outside the gene matches: 4. CDR3 length equals 14 residues. Germline V CDR1 and CDR2: SEHNR, FQNEAQ (reference sequence). CDR3 bases: TGTGCCAGCAGCTCCGGACAGGATTACAATGAGCAGTTCTTC. This gives the protein CASSSGQDYNEQFF.

The gene calls are TRBV7-6 and TRBJ1-1, with a possible D match to TRBD1 (6 bases). CDR1 SGHVS and CDR2 FNYEAQ come from the germline V gene. V lost 5 bases and J lost 4, with 8 bases in between. The CDR3 is made up of 12 amino acids. CDR3 residues: CASSRGATEAFF. The CDR3, as DNA: TGTGCCAGCAGCCGGGGGGCCACTGAAGCTTTCTTT.

This clonotype has a count of ten or more. Its ends do not fully match the called genes, so a read error is possible. The V and J genes are TRBV28 and TRBJ2-7; D might be TRBD2 (6 bases). Germline V gives CDR1 MDHEN, CDR2 SYDVKM. The CDR3 totals 13 residues. Here the CDR3 reads CAAWRDGSYEQYF. The CDR3 DNA is TGTGCCGCTTGGAGGGACGGCTCCTATGAGCAGTACTTC.

This chain uses TRBV27 with TRBJ2-3, with D possibly matching TRBD2 (7 bases). Trimming removed 0 bases at V and 4 bases at J, with 11 bases between. There are 15 residues in the CDR3. CDR1 and CDR2 from the germline V gene are MNHEY and SMNVEV (reference sequence). CDR3 in amino acids: CASSLSGGRADTQYF. DNA for the CDR3: TGTGCCAGCAGTTTATCGGGGGGGCGGGCAGATACGCAGTATTTT.

V usage is TRBV5-1 and J usage is TRBJ1-1; D remains unclear. The ends were cut back, 4 bases at V and 6 bases at J, with 13 bases in the middle. CDR3 length: 13 amino acids. The V gene's germline CDR1 is SGHRS and CDR2 YFSETQ. CDR3 residues: CASSQTSKSEAFF. The CDR3 DNA reads as TGCGCCAGCAGCCAAACCAGCAAGTCTGAAGCTTTCTTT.

This rearrangement joins TRBV9 to TRBJ2-2; the D gene could be TRBD1 or TRBD2 (6 bases each). The V gene's germline CDR1 is SGDLS and CDR2 YYNGEE. CDR3 size: 16 residues. Deletions cut 0 bases from V and 6 bases from J, with 15 bases between. In DNA, the CDR3 is TGTGCCAGCAGCGTAGACGGGGGCCCCCTTCCCGGGGAGCTGTTTTTT. Amino acids: CASSVDGGPLPGELFF. Looking up the rest from reference TRBV9 and TRBJ2-2 gives the full variable domain: DSGVTQTPKHLITATGQRVTLRCSPRSGDLSVYWYQQSLDQGLQFLIQYYNGEERAKGNILERFSAQQFPDLHSELNLSSLELGDSALYFCASSVDGGPLPGELFFGEGSRLTVL.

V and J are TRBV6-5 and TRBJ2-3; maybe TRBD2 (6 bases). The length of the CDR3 is 15 residues. Germline V lookup: CDR1 MNHEY, CDR2 SVGAGI. Trimming took off 0 bases at V and 6 bases at J, with 13 bases between the two ends. The chain's CDR3 is CASSYSAGAGDTQYF. In DNA form, the CDR3 reads TGTGCCAGCAGTTACTCGGCCGGGGCGGGGGATACGCAGTATTTT.

This clonotype was detected once. The V gene is TRBV5-1, the J gene TRBJ2-2; 10 bases agree with TRBD2. The CDR3 is 16 amino acids. The germline V gene encodes CDR1 SGHRS and CDR2 YFSETQ. V was pared by 0 bases and J by 4 bases, with 3 bases of the junction left unmatched. CDR3 protein: CASSLDSGGSTGELFF. Written as DNA, the CDR3 is TGCGCCAGCAGCTTGGATAGCGGGGGGTCCACCGGGGAGCTGTTTTTT.

A few counts support this clonotype. Here the CDR3 reads CASIPGRLLYGYTF. CDR3 nucleotide sequence: TGTGCCAGCATCCCGGGGCGTCTATTGTATGGCTACACCTTC. The V gene is TRBV6-1, the J gene TRBJ1-2; maybe TRBD1 (5 bases). V was trimmed by 7 bases and J by 5 bases, leaving 17 bases between them. CDR3 length: 14 amino acids. Germline-derived CDR1 and CDR2 are MNHNS and SASEGT.

This clonotype has a handful of counts. In nucleotides, the CDR3 is TGTGCCAGCAGCCAAGGTTCGGGTGCCCAAGAGACCCAGTACTTC. It specifies CASSQGSGAQETQYF. The chain carries TRBV3-1 and TRBJ2-5, with D unclear. CDR1 LGHDT and CDR2 YNNKEL come from the germline V gene (reference sequence). Trimming pared 1 base from V and 1 base from J, leaving 10 bases between. The CDR3 consists of 15 residues.

The chain recombines TRBV4-2 with TRBJ2-3; 10 positions agree with TRBD2. Per the germline V gene, CDR1 is LGHNA and CDR2 is YNFKEQ. The CDR3 length is 17 residues. V lost 1 base and J lost 0; bases outside the gene matches: 4. As DNA, the CDR3 is TGTGCCAGCAGCCAAGCTGAAGCGGGGGGGAGCACAGATACGCAGTATTTT. It is translated as CASSQAEAGGSTDTQYF.